These 32 T cell receptor beta chains came from one sample sequenced in a study of blood T cell repertoires in COVID-19. Clones were read by immunoSEQ multiplex PCR, and TCRdb kept only the in-frame ones, dropping some. The sample carries just over 650,000 clones, 85% to 90% recorded once. Sequencing was carried out using peripheral blood. Receptor source: a woman under 30 with acute or convalescent COVID-19.

The V gene is TRBV30, the J gene TRBJ1-2; TRBD1 matches at 8 bases. The germline V gene encodes CDR1 GTSNPN and CDR2 SVGIG (reference sequence). J was trimmed by 0 bases and V by 2 bases; bases with no gene match: 8. The CDR3 extends over 16 amino acids. The CDR3 DNA is TGTGCCTGGAGTCTCCCTCGGACAGGGTCTAACTATGGCTACACCTTC. Translating gives CAWSLPRTGSNYGYTF.

The chain joins TRBV11-1 to TRBJ2-2; a weak D match, TRBD1 (6 bases). Between the trimmed V and J ends, which lost 4 bases and 4 bases, there was a span of 13 bases. There are 15 residues in the CDR3. The germline V gene encodes CDR1 SGHAT and CDR2 FQDESV (reference sequence). CDR3 sequence reads: CASSYRVMSTGELFF. DNA of the CDR3: TGTGCCAGCAGCTACAGGGTGATGAGCACCGGGGAGCTGTTTTTT. The full variable domain, completed using reference TRBV11-1 and TRBJ2-2, is EAEVAQSPRYKITEKSQAVAFWCDPISGHATLYWYRQILGQGPELLVQFQDESVVDDSQLPKDRFSAERLKGVDSTLKIQPAELGDSAMYLCASSYRVMSTGELFFGEGSRLTVL.

Regarding this clone: Other DNA sequences in this specimen translate into the identical CDR3. The gene calls are TRBV7-2 and TRBJ2-7; TRBD1 agrees at 11 bases. This CDR3 spans 14 amino acids. The trim removed 5 bases at V and 4 bases at J, leaving 4 bases unmatched. The germline CDR1 and CDR2 sequences are SGHTA and FQGNSA. The CDR3 spells CASSPGTGGYEQYF. CDR3 bases: TGTGCCAGCAGCCCGGGGACAGGGGGTTACGAGCAGTACTTC.

The chain links TRBV2 to TRBJ2-3, with 8 bases that match TRBD1. Germline assignment: CDR1 SNHLY and CDR2 FYNNEI. The CDR3 length is 12 residues. The J segment lost 15 bases and the V segment lost 5 bases, leaving 10 bases of the junction unmatched. The CDR3 bases are TGTGCCAGCAGTTCGACAGGGGAGGCAGAATATTTT. It translates to CASSSTGEAEYF.

The chain carries TRBV19 and TRBJ2-1; TRBD2 aligns across 7 bases. V lost 6 bases, J lost 1 base, and 9 bases stayed unmatched. The V gene's germline CDR1 is LNHDA and CDR2 SQIVND (reference sequence). The CDR3 sequence is 16 residues long. The DNA for the CDR3 is TGTGCCAGTAGCTACCCTGGGGGGGGGTCCTACAATGAGCAGTTCTTC. It is translated as CASSYPGGGSYNEQFF.

The gene calls are TRBV4-3 and TRBJ2-7; 7 bases fit TRBD1. V was clipped by 0 bases and J by 4 bases; unmatched bases: 6. CDR3 length: 15 residues. Germline V CDR1 and CDR2: LGHNA, YSLEER. CDR3 in DNA: TGCGCCAGCAGCCAAGATCGACAGGGATGGTACGAGCAGTACTTC. Translating it yields CASSQDRQGWYEQYF.

J is TRBJ2-7 and V is TRBV11-3; D is perhaps TRBD2 (5 bases). Germline values: CDR1 SGHNT, CDR2 YENEEA. The ends were cut back, 1 base at V and 6 bases at J, with 10 bases in the middle. The length of the CDR3 is 13 residues. In DNA, the CDR3 is TGTGCCAGCAGCTTAGTGCGTGGACTCGAGCAGTACTTC. It specifies CASSLVRGLEQYF.

V gene TRBV10-3 combines with J gene TRBJ1-1; 10 bases match TRBD1. V lost 4 bases to trimming and J lost 10 bases; unmatched junction nucleotides: 0. CDR1 is ENHRY, CDR2 SYGVKD, per germline. The CDR3 is 11 amino acids. The CDR3 protein is CAISGDRGAFF. In DNA form, the CDR3 reads TGTGCCATCAGTGGGGACAGGGGAGCTTTCTTT.

A remark on this clone: The junction does not match germline at one end; this may be a read error. This sample includes further DNA sequences coding for the same CDR3. The CDR3 DNA reads TGCGCCAGCAGTTTGGACAGGGGCGGATACAATGAGCAGTTCTTC. Protein sequence: CASSLDRGGYNEQFF. The V call is TRBV5-1, the J call TRBJ2-1; 9 bases align to TRBD1. Per germline, CDR1 SGHRS and CDR2 YFSETQ. The CDR3 runs 15 residues. Together with reference TRBV5-1 and TRBJ2-1, the CDR3 gives the full variable domain: KAGVTQTPRYLIKTRGQQVTLSCSPISGHRSVSWYQQTPGQGLQFLFEYFSETQRNKGNFPGRFSGRQFSNSRSEMNVSTLELGDSALYLCASSLDRGGYNEQFFGPGTRLTVL.

Of note for this clone: Other DNA sequences in this specimen translate into the identical CDR3. The chain couples TRBV9 to TRBJ1-5; D is perhaps TRBD1 (5 bases). The V end was cut by 0 bases, the J end by 7 bases, with 11 bases between. The CDR3 totals 14 residues. Germline V gene data show CDR1 as SGDLS and CDR2 as YYNGEE. CDR3 in amino acids: CASSVDGGGQPQHF. The CDR3, as DNA: TGTGCCAGCAGCGTAGATGGCGGGGGGCAGCCCCAGCATTTT.

The chain joins TRBV5-8 to TRBJ1-1; D is unresolved. The CDR3 is made up of 14 amino acids. Germline assignment: CDR1 SGHTS and CDR2 YDEGEE. V dropped 6 bases and J dropped 1 base, with 13 bases sitting between them. Written as DNA, the CDR3 is TGTGCCAGCATGACGGGGAATAAGAACACTGAAGCTTTCTTT. Protein product: CASMTGNKNTEAFF.

V usage is TRBV29-1 and J usage is TRBJ2-2; 7 bases line up with TRBD1. Per germline, CDR1 SQVTM and CDR2 ANQGSEA. The junction had 11 bases not matched to a gene; V was cut back by 7 bases and J by 0 bases. The CDR3 runs 16 residues. CDR3 amino acids: CSGMQGDESNTGELFF. DNA for the CDR3: TGCAGCGGAATGCAGGGGGATGAGTCGAACACCGGGGAGCTGTTTTTT.

This clone occurred once. Other DNA sequences within the sample encode an identical CDR3. The chain uses TRBV9 and TRBJ1-1; 8 bases line up with TRBD1. V shed 3 bases and J 5 bases; nucleotides not matched to a gene: 9. CDR3 length equals 15 residues. CDR1 and CDR2 from the germline V gene are SGDLS and YYNGEE. The CDR3 DNA is TGTGCCAGCAGCGCTAGTGACAGGGGCGGTACTGAAGCTTTCTTT. Translating it yields CASSASDRGGTEAFF.

J is TRBJ1-6 and V is TRBV19; maybe TRBD1 (6 bases). Between the trimmed V and J ends, which lost 7 bases and 6 bases, there was a span of 13 bases. In germline, CDR1 is LNHDA, CDR2 SQIVND (reference sequence). This CDR3 region has 14 residues. As DNA, the CDR3 is TGTGCCAGTACCCCGGGACAAGTTAATTCACCCCTCCACTTT. It specifies CASTPGQVNSPLHF.

The chain joins TRBV5-4 to TRBJ1-2, with D unclear. This CDR3 has 15 amino acids. CDR1 and CDR2 from the germline V gene are SGHNT and YYREEE (reference sequence). V was trimmed by 0 bases and J by 6 bases, leaving 15 bases between them. The CDR3 nucleotides read TGTGCCAGCAGCTTGGGGGCACCCGATACCCATGGCTACACCTTC. Residues: CASSLGAPDTHGYTF.

The genes are TRBV27 and TRBJ1-1; maybe TRBD1 (6 bases). This CDR3 comprises 15 residues. Per germline, CDR1 MNHEY and CDR2 SMNVEV (reference sequence). Trimming removed 4 bases from V and 1 base from J, with 13 bases in between. In DNA, the CDR3 is TGTGCCAGCAGTTCCTACAGGGTCCCGAACACTGAAGCTTTCTTT. It is translated as CASSSYRVPNTEAFF.

The V and J genes are TRBV5-1 and TRBJ2-5; D call uncertain. V shed 3 bases and J shed 0 bases, with 9 bases lying between them. Germline CDR1 and CDR2: SGHRS and YFSETQ. The CDR3 covers 14 residues. The CDR3 DNA follows: TGCGCCAGCAGCTCGTTTGAGAACCAAGAGACCCAGTACTTC. Translation: CASSSFENQETQYF.

CDR3 residues: CASSLSQGLPQHF. In DNA form, the CDR3 reads TGTGCCAGCAGCTTAAGTCAGGGACTGCCCCAGCATTTT. The J gene is TRBJ1-5, the V gene TRBV6-5; perhaps TRBD1 as D (5 bases). This CDR3 comprises 13 residues. Per the germline V gene, CDR1 is MNHEY and CDR2 is SVGAGI. The ends were cut back, 6 bases at V and 9 bases at J, with 15 bases in the middle.

The V gene is TRBV7-2, the J gene TRBJ1-1; 10 positions agree with TRBD1. Losses at the gene ends were 4 bases for V and 4 bases for J; bases not matched to a gene: 15. Germline V gives CDR1 SGHTA, CDR2 FQGNSA. The CDR3 covers 18 residues. CDR3 residues: CASSYRPTGTGVVTEAFF. The CDR3 DNA reads as TGTGCCAGCAGCTACAGACCCACCGGGACAGGGGTTGTCACTGAAGCTTTCTTT.

In regard to this clone: The same CDR3 is also encoded by other DNA sequences in this sample. This chain connects TRBV19 to TRBJ1-5; D unresolved. Trimming shortened V by 7 bases and J by 4 bases, and 8 bases separated the two germline ends. The CDR3 has 12 amino acids. The germline V gene has CDR1 LNHDA and CDR2 SQIVND (reference sequence). The CDR3: CASKAGNQPQHF. The DNA for the CDR3 is TGTGCCAGTAAGGCGGGAAATCAGCCCCAGCATTTT.

V and J are TRBV20-1 and TRBJ2-3; 12 nucleotides agree with TRBD2. J gave up 3 bases and V 3 bases, and 10 bases lay outside the gene matches. CDR1 DFQATT and CDR2 SNEGSKA come from the germline V gene (reference sequence). This CDR3 region has 17 residues. CDR3 bases: TGCAGTGCTAGTCGGCTAGCGGGGGGGATTGGGACAGATACGCAGTATTTT. The encoded protein is CSASRLAGGIGTDTQYF.

The chain has TRBV11-3 and TRBJ2-1, with TRBD1 matching over 7 bases. CDR3 length: 15 residues. Germline values: CDR1 SGHNT, CDR2 YENEEA. The junction had 1 base not matched to a gene; V was cut back by 2 bases and J by 0 bases. The CDR3 protein is CASSLWDSSYNEQFF. The CDR3, as DNA: TGTGCCAGCAGCTTATGGGACAGCTCCTACAATGAGCAGTTCTTC.

This clone was seen once. The genes are TRBV29-1 and TRBJ2-5; TRBD2 might be the D (5 bases). This CDR3 region has 13 residues. V was clipped by 3 bases and J by 1 base, with 9 bases between them. CDR1 is SQVTM, CDR2 ANQGSEA, per germline. CDR3 loop: CSVDGLSQETQYF. CDR3 sequence (DNA): TGCAGCGTTGATGGACTGTCCCAAGAGACCCAGTACTTC.

This clone occurred a few times. J is TRBJ2-2 and V is TRBV5-1; a possible D gene is TRBD1 (6 bases). Germline V gene lookup returns CDR1 SGHRS and CDR2 YFSETQ. The CDR3 is 17 amino acids. V was cut by 1 base and J by 5 bases, with 18 bases left in between. The CDR3 DNA reads TGCGCCAGCAGCTTGAACAGGGTGGCCAGTTCGACCGGGGAGCTGTTTTTT. Its translation: CASSLNRVASSTGELFF.

This clone was detected once. V and J are TRBV13 and TRBJ2-6; TRBD1 aligns across 9 bases. CDR1 and CDR2 from the germline V gene are PRHDT and FYEKMQ (reference sequence). CDR3 size: 17 residues. V was clipped by 5 bases and J by 0 bases; unmatched bases: 5. The CDR3 coding sequence is TGTGCCAGCAGCACCCGACAGGGGGGCTCTGGGGCCAACGTCCTGACTTTC. This sequence encodes CASSTRQGGSGANVLTF.

V is TRBV18 and J is TRBJ2-3, with D tentatively TRBD1 (6 bases). Germline-derived CDR1 and CDR2 are KGHSH and LQKENI. V was pared by 4 bases and J by 4 bases, with 6 bases between. The CDR3 spans 12 residues. For the CDR3, the DNA is TGTGCCAGCTCACAGGGGGCAGATACGCAGTATTTT. This translates into CASSQGADTQYF.

The V call is TRBV30, the J call TRBJ2-7; weak D call: TRBD2 (5 bases). The V end lost 1 base, the J end lost 5 bases, and 15 bases lay between the germline ends. Germline CDR1 reads GTSNPN; CDR2 reads SVGIG (reference sequence). CDR3 size: 14 residues. The CDR3: CAWSGTLVRHEQYF. CDR3 sequence (DNA): TGTGCCTGGAGTGGAACACTAGTCAGGCACGAGCAGTACTTC.

V and J are TRBV30 and TRBJ1-5, with 8 bases fitting TRBD1. V lost 1 base, J lost 0 bases, and 2 bases stayed unmatched. This CDR3 comprises 15 residues. CDR1 and CDR2 from the germline V gene are GTSNPN and SVGIG (reference sequence). The CDR3 region is CAWSGTGYSNQPQHF. The CDR3 DNA is TGTGCCTGGAGTGGGACAGGGTATAGCAATCAGCCCCAGCATTTT.

This sequence joins TRBV3-1 (or the pseudogene TRBV3-2) and TRBJ1-1; no reliable D call. This CDR3 comprises 13 residues. From germline, CDR1 is LGHDT and CDR2 YNNKEL (reference sequence). The ends were cut back, 2 bases at V and 1 base at J, with 5 bases in the middle. The CDR3 DNA sequence: TGTGCCAGCAGCCAACTGGCGAACACTGAAGCTTTCTTT. It is translated as CASSQLANTEAFF.

This chain uses TRBV6-5 with TRBJ2-7, with 10 bases fitting TRBD1. Per germline, CDR1 MNHEY and CDR2 SVGAGI. The CDR3 totals 15 residues. After removal of 4 bases from V and 1 base from J, the junction contained 4 bases not matched to a gene. As DNA, the CDR3 is TGTGCCAGCAGTTCCGGGACAGGGGTTTCCTACGAGCAGTACTTC. Translated, it gives CASSSGTGVSYEQYF.

The genes are TRBV9 and TRBJ1-2; 7 bases align to TRBD1. Per germline, CDR1 SGDLS and CDR2 YYNGEE. V was pared by 2 bases and J by 4 bases, with 5 bases of the junction left unmatched. This CDR3 spans 14 amino acids. The CDR3: CASSVGTEVYGYTF. In nucleotides, the CDR3 is TGTGCCAGCAGCGTGGGGACAGAGGTCTATGGCTACACCTTC.

The rearrangement joins TRBV19 to TRBJ1-6; 8 bases align to TRBD1. The CDR3 loop spans 13 amino acids. Trimming at V came to 11 bases and at J to 7 bases, leaving 7 bases not matched to a gene. Per the germline V gene, CDR1 is LNHDA and CDR2 is SQIVND (reference sequence). CDR3 in DNA: TGTGCCTCCAGACAGGGGCGGAATTCACCCCTCCACTTT. It is translated as CASRQGRNSPLHF.